These 29 T cell receptor beta chains came from one sample sequenced in a study of blood T cell repertoires in COVID-19. The table came from immunoSEQ multiplex PCR; TCRdb's copy has only in-frame clones and leaves some out. Seen here are some 220,000 clones, approximately 80% observed once, and the top ten hold about 10%. Material: peripheral blood. The receptor set was obtained from a middle-aged man with active or convalescent COVID-19.

The chain couples TRBV5-1 to TRBJ1-2; D is unresolved. CDR1 and CDR2 from the germline V gene are SGHRS and YFSETQ. V lost 5 bases and J lost 5, with 10 bases in between. CDR3 length: 12 amino acids. The CDR3 is CASRDLGYGYTF. The CDR3 DNA reads TGCGCCAGCAGGGATCTCGGGTATGGCTACACCTTC. The full variable domain, its missing parts supplied by reference TRBV5-1 and TRBJ1-2, is KAGVTQTPRYLIKTRGQQVTLSCSPISGHRSVSWYQQTPGQGLQFLFEYFSETQRNKGNFPGRFSGRQFSNSRSEMNVSTLELGDSALYLCASRDLGYGYTFGSGTRLTVV.

J is TRBJ2-7 and V is TRBV21-1; the table's D gene call, TRBD1, was not cross checked with the DNA. TRBV21-1 is a pseudogene segment. The CDR3 sequence is 16 residues long. The CDR3 loop reads CASSKVTDRAYHEQYF. The CDR3 bases are TGTGCCAGCAGCAAAGTGACTGACAGGGCGTACCACGAGCAGTACTTC.

A few counts support this clone. The V and J genes are TRBV11-2 and TRBJ1-2; 9 nucleotides match TRBD1. The length of the CDR3 is 17 residues. V was pared by 5 bases and J by 0 bases, with 10 bases of the junction left unmatched. Per the germline V gene, CDR1 is SGHAT and CDR2 is FQNNGV. The CDR3 coding sequence is TGTGCCAGCAGCCTACTTACAGGGGGCGCAGCTAACTATGGCTACACCTTC. Translating it yields CASSLLTGGAANYGYTF.

The chain links TRBV11-2 to TRBJ2-3; maybe TRBD2 (6 bases). V lost 1 base to trimming and J lost 0 bases, with 11 bases between them. Germline lookup yields CDR1 SGHAT and CDR2 FQNNGV. This CDR3 spans 16 amino acids. The CDR3 reads CASSLGAGTSTDTQYF. The CDR3 DNA follows: TGTGCCAGCAGCTTAGGGGCGGGGACTAGCACAGATACGCAGTATTTT.

This rearrangement joins TRBV7-9 to TRBJ2-1; D uncertain. Trimming pared 5 bases from V and 3 bases from J, leaving 8 bases between. The germline V gene has CDR1 SEHNR and CDR2 FQNEAQ (reference sequence). The CDR3 is 13 amino acids. The CDR3: CASSITVYNEQFF. CDR3 nucleotide sequence: TGTGCCAGCAGCATTACAGTCTACAATGAGCAGTTCTTC.

V is TRBV4-3 and J is TRBJ1-5; D ambiguous. This CDR3 has 13 amino acids. Trimming stripped 0 bases from V and 3 bases from J, with 3 bases between. Germline CDR1 LGHNA, CDR2 YSLEER. The CDR3 reads CASSQELNQPQHF. The DNA for the CDR3 is TGCGCCAGCAGCCAAGAACTCAATCAGCCCCAGCATTTT.

V usage is TRBV5-5 and J usage is TRBJ1-5, with 9 bases that match TRBD1. The CDR3 totals 15 residues. J lost 4 bases, V lost 0 bases, and 2 bases had no gene match. CDR1 is SGHKS, CDR2 YYEKEE, per germline (reference sequence). The CDR3 DNA is TGTGCCAGCAGCTTGGGGGGACAGGGAAATCAGCCCCAGCATTTT. Translating it yields CASSLGGQGNQPQHF. The full variable domain, in which reference TRBV5-5 and TRBJ1-5 provide the parts outside the CDR3, is DAGVTQSPTHLIKTRGQQVTLRCSPISGHKSVSWYQQVLGQGPQFIFQYYEKEERGRGNFPDRFSARQFPNYSSELNVNALLLGDSALYLCASSLGGQGNQPQHFGDGTRLSIL.

The chain links TRBV2 to TRBJ1-1; D gene uncertain. Trimming removed 4 bases at V and 4 bases at J, with 10 bases between. Germline values: CDR1 SNHLY, CDR2 FYNNEI. The CDR3 loop spans 13 amino acids. In DNA form, the CDR3 reads TGTGCCAGCAGTGTCACGGGGTCCACTGAAGCTTTCTTT. Protein product: CASSVTGSTEAFF.

As for this clone: Other DNA sequences in this specimen translate into the identical CDR3. The rearrangement joins TRBV7-9 to TRBJ1-5; D is possibly TRBD1 (6 bases). Trimming removed 4 bases at V and 5 bases at J, with 9 bases between. The V gene's germline CDR1 is SEHNR and CDR2 FQNEAQ (reference sequence). The CDR3 sequence is 13 residues long. The CDR3 DNA reads TGTGCCAGCAGCTCGACAGGAGATCAGCCCCAGCATTTT. Translated, it gives CASSSTGDQPQHF.

The rearrangement links TRBV6-2 or TRBV6-3 to TRBJ2-2, with D unclear. The length of the CDR3 is 13 residues. Trimming stripped 1 base from V and 4 bases from J, with 4 bases between. Per germline, CDR1 MNHEY and CDR2 SVGEGT. CDR3: CASSYWSTGELFF. The CDR3 DNA reads as TGTGCCAGCAGTTACTGGAGCACCGGGGAGCTGTTTTTT.

This clone showed up just once. V and J are TRBV7-9 and TRBJ2-7, with D tentatively TRBD1 (5 bases). This CDR3 has 15 amino acids. The germline CDR1 and CDR2 sequences are SEHNR and FQNEAQ (reference sequence). Trimming pared 5 bases from V and 0 bases from J, leaving 14 bases between. The CDR3 DNA reads as TGTGCCAGCAGCCCCCGAAGGGGAAACTCCTACGAGCAGTACTTC. This encodes CASSPRRGNSYEQYF. The variable domain in full, completed from reference TRBV7-9 and TRBJ2-7, reads DTGVSQNPRHKITKRGQNVTFRCDPISEHNRLYWYRQTLGQGPEFLTYFQNEAQLEKSRLLSDRFSAERPKGSFSTLEIQRTEQGDSAMYLCASSPRRGNSYEQYFGPGTRLTVT.

The rearrangement uses TRBV7-6 and TRBJ1-2, with 8 bases matching TRBD1. Germline V gene lookup returns CDR1 SGHVS and CDR2 FNYEAQ. The CDR3 is 14 residues long. V lost 5 bases to trimming and J lost 7 bases; unmatched junction nucleotides: 9. CDR3 region: CASSPSWTGSGYTF. CDR3 coding DNA: TGTGCCAGCAGCCCCTCCTGGACAGGGTCTGGCTACACCTTC.

The sample holds a few counts of this clone. The chain is built from TRBV28 and TRBJ2-7; the D gene is possibly TRBD2 (5 bases). Germline V gene data show CDR1 as MDHEN and CDR2 as SYDVKM. The CDR3 loop spans 13 amino acids. Trimming cost V 1 base and J 3 bases, with 7 bases left between them. The CDR3 reads CASSLYGLYEQYF. In DNA, the CDR3 is TGTGCCAGCAGTTTATATGGACTCTACGAGCAGTACTTC.

V usage is TRBV28 and J usage is TRBJ1-6, with 7 bases identical to TRBD1. V was clipped by 6 bases and J by 8 bases; unmatched bases: 10. CDR3 length: 15 amino acids. CDR1 MDHEN and CDR2 SYDVKM come from the germline V gene. CDR3 sequence (DNA): TGTGCCAGCAGCCAGGGGGTACCAGGGGATTCACCCCTCCACTTT. Its translation: CASSQGVPGDSPLHF.

The chain combines TRBV28 with TRBJ1-2, with TRBD1 matching over 8 bases. Germline lookup yields CDR1 MDHEN and CDR2 SYDVKM. V lost 10 bases, J lost 8 bases, and 12 bases stayed unmatched. The CDR3 has 13 residues. CDR3 coding DNA: TGTGCCATCGTTAGTCAGGGGGCTTGGGGCTACACCTTC. Residues: CAIVSQGAWGYTF.

This clone was seen a few times. This sequence joins TRBV27 and TRBJ2-1, with D perhaps matching TRBD1 (6 bases). The germline CDR1 and CDR2 sequences are MNHEY and SMNVEV (reference sequence). Trimming took 7 bases from V and 3 from J, leaving 16 bases between them. This CDR3 has 15 residues. CDR3 protein: CASTPVQGFYNEQFF. CDR3 DNA sequence: TGTGCCAGCACCCCGGTTCAGGGGTTCTACAATGAGCAGTTCTTC.

This clone was seen only a few times. The CDR3 loop reads CASSRPDRGNSPLHF. The CDR3 coding sequence is TGTGCCAGCAGCCGACCCGACAGAGGAAATTCACCCCTCCACTTT. The gene calls are TRBV6-6 and TRBJ1-6; possibly TRBD1 for D (5 bases). The germline V gene encodes CDR1 MNHNY and CDR2 SVGAGI (reference sequence). This CDR3 contains 15 residues. Between the trimmed V and J ends, which lost 6 bases and 7 bases, there was a span of 16 bases.

The chain carries TRBV5-1 and TRBJ2-1, with 10 bases matching TRBD2. After removal of 0 bases from V and 0 bases from J, the junction contained 6 bases not matched to a gene. Germline lookup yields CDR1 SGHRS and CDR2 YFSETQ. The CDR3 extends over 18 amino acids. CDR3 loop: CASSLASGSASSYNEQFF. CDR3 in DNA: TGCGCCAGCAGCTTGGCTAGCGGGAGTGCGAGCTCCTACAATGAGCAGTTCTTC.

V gene TRBV2 combines with J gene TRBJ1-2; TRBD1 aligns across 9 bases. V was pared by 6 bases and J by 4 bases, with 3 bases of the junction left unmatched. Germline V gene data show CDR1 as SNHLY and CDR2 as FYNNEI. This CDR3 has 13 amino acids. CDR3 amino acids: CASRGTGSYGYTF. The CDR3 nucleotides are TGTGCCAGCAGAGGGACAGGGAGCTATGGCTACACCTTC.

In this sample, this clone turned up a few times. The V call is TRBV2, the J call TRBJ2-3, with 8 bases matching TRBD1. The CDR3 runs to 15 residues. Germline V gives CDR1 SNHLY, CDR2 FYNNEI. Trimming at V came to 3 bases and at J to 4 bases, leaving 6 bases not matched to a gene. CDR3 DNA sequence: TGTGCCAGCAGTGATTGGACAGGGTACTCAGATACGCAGTATTTT. Amino acids: CASSDWTGYSDTQYF.

This sequence joins TRBV9 and TRBJ2-5; 9 bases line up with TRBD1. The CDR3 is 15 amino acids. V lost 0 bases to trimming and J lost 4 bases; unmatched junction nucleotides: 4. Germline CDR1 is SGDLS and CDR2 is YYNGEE. CDR3 protein: CASSVATGQGETQYF. CDR3 nucleotide sequence: TGTGCCAGCAGCGTAGCTACGGGACAGGGAGAGACCCAGTACTTC.

J is TRBJ2-6 and V is TRBV4-2; 7 bases line up with TRBD1. The CDR3 spans 17 residues. Losses at the gene ends were 4 bases for V and 1 base for J; bases not matched to a gene: 7. Per the germline V gene, CDR1 is LGHNA and CDR2 is YNFKEQ. CDR3 in DNA: TGTGCCAGCAGCCCCGAACAGGGGAAGTCTGGGGCCAACGTCCTGACTTTC. As protein: CASSPEQGKSGANVLTF.

The DNA for the CDR3 is TGTGCCAGCAGTTTATCCGGGACAGTGGTCTACGAGCAGTACTTC. This encodes CASSLSGTVVYEQYF. The V gene is TRBV27, the J gene TRBJ2-7, with TRBD1 matching over 7 bases. Germline loops: CDR1 MNHEY, CDR2 SMNVEV (reference sequence). V lost 0 bases and J lost 3; bases outside the gene matches: 5. The CDR3 extends over 15 amino acids.

This clone was picked up one time. The rearrangement links TRBV29-1 to TRBJ1-2, with a weak D call TRBD1 (6 bases). Germline lookup yields CDR1 SQVTM and CDR2 ANQGSEA. This CDR3 comprises 15 residues. Trimming pared 4 bases from V and 1 base from J, leaving 16 bases between. The CDR3 nucleotides are TGCAGCGTTGGTAACAGGGTAGATGGTAACTATGGCTACACCTTC. This encodes CSVGNRVDGNYGYTF. Using reference TRBV29-1 and TRBJ1-2 for the parts outside the CDR3, the full variable domain is SAVISQKPSRDICQRGTSLTIQCQVDSQVTMMFWYRQQPGQSLTLIATANQGSEATYESGFVIDKFPISRPNLTFSTLTVSNMSPEDSSIYLCSVGNRVDGNYGYTFGSGTRLTVV.

The gene calls are TRBV11-2 and TRBJ2-5; 8 nucleotides align to TRBD1. CDR1 and CDR2 (germline): SGHAT, FQNNGV. This CDR3 region has 17 residues. V lost 5 bases, J lost 1 base, and 12 bases stayed unmatched. CDR3 nucleotide sequence: TGTGCCAGCAGCCCACGACAGGGGTCCGGAGGCCAAGAGACCCAGTACTTC. It codes for CASSPRQGSGGQETQYF.

The V call is TRBV19, the J call TRBJ2-3, with D perhaps matching TRBD1 (5 bases). This CDR3 contains 13 residues. V dropped 5 bases and J dropped 1 base, with 7 bases sitting between them. In germline, CDR1 is LNHDA, CDR2 SQIVND (reference sequence). CDR3 DNA: TGTGCCAGTAGTGAAGGGGGCACAGATACGCAGTATTTT. Protein product: CASSEGGTDTQYF.

V is TRBV19 and J is TRBJ2-3; 9 bases line up with TRBD2. V lost 5 bases to trimming and J lost 2 bases; unmatched junction nucleotides: 8. CDR3 length equals 16 residues. Per the germline V gene, CDR1 is LNHDA and CDR2 is SQIVND (reference sequence). The CDR3 reads CASSSFLAGDTDTQYF. The CDR3 DNA reads TGTGCCAGTAGTTCTTTTTTAGCGGGGGACACAGATACGCAGTATTTT.

This clone came up once. The chain has TRBV27 and TRBJ2-7, with TRBD2 matching 10 bases. Germline loops: CDR1 MNHEY, CDR2 SMNVEV (reference sequence). CDR3 length: 15 amino acids. Germline trimming cut 5 bases from V and 2 bases from J; bases unmatched to any gene: 6. The CDR3 DNA reads as TGTGCCAGCAGTCCCCAGCGGGGGGGGCCCTACGAGCAGTACTTC. Translating gives CASSPQRGGPYEQYF.

The J gene is TRBJ1-5, the V gene TRBV4-3; a possible D gene is TRBD1 (5 bases). Trimming left V 2 bases short and J 1 base short, with 12 bases between. CDR3 length equals 16 residues. Germline CDR1 LGHNA, CDR2 YSLEER. The CDR3 loop reads CASSQWYRGSNQPQHF. The CDR3 nucleotides read TGCGCCAGCAGCCAATGGTATCGGGGGAGCAATCAGCCCCAGCATTTT.